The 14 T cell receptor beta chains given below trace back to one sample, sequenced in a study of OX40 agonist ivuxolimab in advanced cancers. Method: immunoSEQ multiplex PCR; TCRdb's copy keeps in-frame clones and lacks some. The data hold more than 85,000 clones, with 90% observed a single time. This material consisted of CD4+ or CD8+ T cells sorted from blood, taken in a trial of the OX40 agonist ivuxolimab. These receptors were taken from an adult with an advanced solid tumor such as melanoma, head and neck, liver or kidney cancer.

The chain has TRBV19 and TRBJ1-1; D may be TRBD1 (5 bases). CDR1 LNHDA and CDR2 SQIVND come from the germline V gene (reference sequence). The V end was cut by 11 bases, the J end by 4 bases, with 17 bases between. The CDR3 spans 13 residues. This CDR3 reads CAVGGPGATEAFF. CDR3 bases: TGTGCCGTTGGAGGCCCTGGGGCCACTGAAGCTTTCTTT. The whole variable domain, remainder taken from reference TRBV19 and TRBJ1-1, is DGGITQSPKYLFRKEGQNVTLSCEQNLNHDAMYWYRQDPGQGLRLIYYSQIVNDFQKGDIAEGYSVSREKKESFPLTVTSAQKNPTAFYLCAVGGPGATEAFFGQGTRLTVV.

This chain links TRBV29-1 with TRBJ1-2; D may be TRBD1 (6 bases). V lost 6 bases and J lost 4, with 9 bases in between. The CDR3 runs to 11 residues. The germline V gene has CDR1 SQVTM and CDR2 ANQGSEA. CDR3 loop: CSVGGIYGYTF. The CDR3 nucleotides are TGCAGCGTGGGGGGCATCTATGGCTACACCTTC.

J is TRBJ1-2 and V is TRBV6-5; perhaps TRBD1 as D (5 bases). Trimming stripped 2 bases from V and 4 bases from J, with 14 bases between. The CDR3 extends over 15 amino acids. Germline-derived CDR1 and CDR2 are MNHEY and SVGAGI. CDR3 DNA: TGTGCCAGCAGTTACCAAGGGCCCGGGGCCTATGGCTACACCTTC. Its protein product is CASSYQGPGAYGYTF.

For the CDR3, the DNA is TGTGCCAGCAGTTTGGGAACTGGGACAGTCTATGGCTACACCTTC. Its protein is CASSLGTGTVYGYTF. The chain employs TRBV28 and TRBJ1-2, with 7 bases aligning to TRBD1. V was clipped by 3 bases and J by 4 bases; unmatched bases: 8. The germline CDR1 and CDR2 sequences are MDHEN and SYDVKM. The CDR3 has 15 amino acids.

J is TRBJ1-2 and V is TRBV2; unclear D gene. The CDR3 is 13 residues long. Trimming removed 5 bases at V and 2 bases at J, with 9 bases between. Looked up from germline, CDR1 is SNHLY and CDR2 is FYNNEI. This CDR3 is CASSFSHNYGYTF. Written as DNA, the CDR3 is TGTGCCAGCAGTTTTTCCCACAACTATGGCTACACCTTC.

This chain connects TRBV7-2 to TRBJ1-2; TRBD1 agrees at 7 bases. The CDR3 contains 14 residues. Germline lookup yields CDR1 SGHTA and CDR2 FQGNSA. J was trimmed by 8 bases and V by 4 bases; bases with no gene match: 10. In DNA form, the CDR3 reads TGTGCCAGCAGCTCGCATACAGGGGCCGGGGGCTACACCTTC. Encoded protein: CASSSHTGAGGYTF.

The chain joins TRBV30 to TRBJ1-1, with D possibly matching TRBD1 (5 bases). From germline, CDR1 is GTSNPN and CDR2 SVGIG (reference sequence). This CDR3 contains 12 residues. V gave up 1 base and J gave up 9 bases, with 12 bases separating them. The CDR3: CAWSEGTGKAFF. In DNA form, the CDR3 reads TGTGCCTGGAGTGAGGGCACAGGCAAAGCTTTCTTT.

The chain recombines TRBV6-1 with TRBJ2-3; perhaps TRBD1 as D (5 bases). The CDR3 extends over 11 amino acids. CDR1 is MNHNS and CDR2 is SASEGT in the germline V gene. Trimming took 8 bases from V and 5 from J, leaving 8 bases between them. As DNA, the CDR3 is TGTGCCAGCGGACAAGGAGATACGCAGTATTTT. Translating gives CASGQGDTQYF.

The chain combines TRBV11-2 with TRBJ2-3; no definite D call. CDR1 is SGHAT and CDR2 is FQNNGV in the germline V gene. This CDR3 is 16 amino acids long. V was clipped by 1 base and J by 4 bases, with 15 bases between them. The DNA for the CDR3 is TGTGCCAGCAGCTTAGGTACCAGGCTGCCGTCAGATACGCAGTATTTT. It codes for CASSLGTRLPSDTQYF.

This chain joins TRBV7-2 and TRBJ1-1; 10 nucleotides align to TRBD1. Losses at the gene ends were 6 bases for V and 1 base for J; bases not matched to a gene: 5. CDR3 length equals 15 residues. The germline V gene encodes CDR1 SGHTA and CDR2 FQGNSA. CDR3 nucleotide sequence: TGTGCCAGCAGTTTGACAGGGGGCCGGAACACTGAAGCTTTCTTT. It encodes CASSLTGGRNTEAFF.

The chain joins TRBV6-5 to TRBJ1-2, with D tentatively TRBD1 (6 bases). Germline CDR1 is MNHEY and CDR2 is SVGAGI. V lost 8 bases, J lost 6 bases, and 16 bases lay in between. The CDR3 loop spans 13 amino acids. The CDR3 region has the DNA TGTGCCAGCGGCAGGTCGGAGGGGGATGGCTACACCTTC. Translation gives CASGRSEGDGYTF.

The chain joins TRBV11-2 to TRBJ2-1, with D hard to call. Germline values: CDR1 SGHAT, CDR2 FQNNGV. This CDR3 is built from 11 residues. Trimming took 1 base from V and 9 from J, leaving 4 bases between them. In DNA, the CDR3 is TGTGCCAGCAGCTTAGGGTTTGAGCAGTTCTTC. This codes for CASSLGFEQFF.

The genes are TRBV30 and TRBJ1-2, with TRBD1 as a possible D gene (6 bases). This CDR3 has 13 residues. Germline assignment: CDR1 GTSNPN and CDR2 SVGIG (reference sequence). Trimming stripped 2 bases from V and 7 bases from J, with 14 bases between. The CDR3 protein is CAWSLQGKGGYTF. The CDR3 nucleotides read TGTGCCTGGAGTCTTCAGGGGAAGGGTGGCTACACCTTC.

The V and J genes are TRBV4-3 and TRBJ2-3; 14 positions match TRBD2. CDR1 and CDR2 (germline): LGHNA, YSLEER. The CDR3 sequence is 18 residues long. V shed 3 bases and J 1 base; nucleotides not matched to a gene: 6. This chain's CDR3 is CASSQGLAGEHGTDTQYF. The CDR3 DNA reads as TGCGCCAGCAGCCAGGGACTAGCGGGAGAGCACGGCACAGATACGCAGTATTTT.